The sequence of this T cell receptor beta chain was determined in a study of shared clonotypes between healthy human individuals. Germline CDR1 is SEHNR and CDR2 is FQNEAQ (reference sequence). The V and J ends lost 5 bases and 1 base respectively, with 18 bases between them. The CDR3 sequence is 16 residues long. Genomic DNA from each subset was divided evenly over several immunoSEQ plates. Here immunoSEQ multiplex PCR was the method, and the copy in TCRdb shows in-frame clones only, minus some. The sample has hundreds of thousands of clones, around four fifths seen once. This clonotype originated in a woman aged 30 to 39 in good health. The sample consisted of memory CD4+ T cells sorted from blood. Described subset: CD45RA-negative fraction. The rearrangement uses TRBV7-9 and TRBJ2-7; D is uncertain. The CDR3 DNA follows: TGTGCCAGCAGCCGGCCTGAGGCTCCGATATCCTACGAGCAGTACTTC. Translated: CASSRPEAPISYEQYF.